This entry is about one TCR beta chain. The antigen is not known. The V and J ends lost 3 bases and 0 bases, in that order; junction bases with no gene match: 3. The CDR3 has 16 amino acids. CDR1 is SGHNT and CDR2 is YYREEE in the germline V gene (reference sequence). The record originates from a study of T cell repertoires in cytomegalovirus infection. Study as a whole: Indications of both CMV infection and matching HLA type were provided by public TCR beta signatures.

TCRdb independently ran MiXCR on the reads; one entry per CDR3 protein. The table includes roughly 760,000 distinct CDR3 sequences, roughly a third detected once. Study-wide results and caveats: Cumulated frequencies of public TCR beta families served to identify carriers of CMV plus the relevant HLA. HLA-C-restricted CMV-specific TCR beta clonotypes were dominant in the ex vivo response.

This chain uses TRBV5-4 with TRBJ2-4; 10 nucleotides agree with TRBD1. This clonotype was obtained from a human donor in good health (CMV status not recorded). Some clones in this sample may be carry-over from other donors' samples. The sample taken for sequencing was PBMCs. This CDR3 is CASSSTGGRAKNIQYF. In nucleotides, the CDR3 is TGTGCCAGCAGCTCGACAGGGGGCCGAGCCAAAAACATTCAGTACTTC. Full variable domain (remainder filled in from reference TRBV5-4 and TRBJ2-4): ETGVTQSPTHLIKTRGQQVTLRCSSQSGHNTVSWYQQALGQGPQFIFQYYREEENGRGNFPPRFSGLQFPNYSSELNVNALELDDSALYLCASSSTGGRAKNIQYFGAGTRLSVL.